What follows is one T cell receptor (beta chain) and its context. This clone's antigen is unknown. Base qualities are missing; no much larger clone stands one base away. The protocol used for the library was RACE. For sequencing, a NextSeq 500 was employed. During library preparation, unique molecular identifiers were attached to individual cDNA molecules so that TCRs could be counted quantitatively and reproducibly. For every blood RNA sample, sequencing covered both the TCR alpha and TCR beta chains. The original methods were these. Samples had a median of roughly 100,000 TCRs, with a range from about 23,224 to 750,000. V, J and CDR3 annotation of the TCR reads was carried out using the Decombinator software suite. For the PS versus PT1 abundance plots, all samples were subsampled to the same number of TCRs (28,000). TCRs were defined as expanded if absent before sensitization and observed at least eight times at the 2-week time point. Clones were called with MiXCR by TCRdb after fastp trimmed the public reads at Q25, and only in-frame beta chains were retained. Each record represents a unique CDR3 protein, reported with the most common genes and DNA among its rows. TCRdb, rather than the study authors, made the V and J calls. This sample has 80,000 to 100,000 distinct CDR3 sequences in its table, and around a quarter of those were observed once. About 9.4% of the sample is taken by the ten largest.

The data were obtained in a study of human T cells and chemical hapten exposure (dated by TCRdb to the early 2020s). About the investigation overall: For sensitization, 2% DPC in acetone was applied to an approximately 2 cm by approximately 2 cm area of upper inner arm skin. Throughout the study period of approximately 23 weeks, patients also received therapeutic DPC doses to the scalp every week. Patch testing on the upper back used Finn chambers containing 0.01% DPC, with scoring done after 6 days according to International Contact Dermatitis Research Group standards. Peripheral blood TCR repertoire changes were tracked in vivo in alopecia patients during primary and secondary sensitization to the hapten diphenylcyclopropenone (DPC). Blood was sampled from patients pre-sensitization (week 0) and at 2, 6 and about 24 weeks after DPC sensitization. Most of the patients in the cohort were female, and the cohort covered alopecia areata with under or over 50% scalp involvement, alopecia totalis and alopecia universalis. The libraries were sequenced as a pool, and the TCR yield per sample differed mostly because of small variations in library volumes within the pool. Approximately 28 alopecia patients gave blood for TCR sequencing at one to four time points (pre-sensitization, 2, 6 and 24 weeks).

The time point label here, explained by the study, means: patch test 3, about 24 weeks after DPC sensitization. The meaning of the sample's treatment or condition label: therapeutic diphenylcyclopropenone sensitization with weekly scalp DPC. Blood at each patch-test visit was drawn before the patch test was applied. Patients were eligible if aged 18 to 70, diagnosed with alopecia and judged suitable for DPC therapy, and pregnant patients were excluded. Total RNA was extracted from unfractionated whole blood collected in Tempus Blood RNA tubes. V trim: 4 bases; J trim: 6 bases; unmatched bases: 10. For CDR1 and CDR2, the germline V gene (reference sequence) lists MNHNY and SVGAGI. The CDR3, from cysteine to phenylalanine, totals 18 residues. Only the CDR3 region is kept as DNA, spanning 54 bases read in frame from base 1. Beyond this particular receptor, the publication reports: Repeated subsampling changed both the strength of the expansion versus patch-test correlation and the threshold at which the correlation became significant. Patch test score was positively correlated with the number of PT1 expanded TCRs, with significance at thresholds 8, 16 and 32 but not at 4. Alopecia, a presumed autoimmune disease, was present in all patients, so the immune response of the patients might differ from that of healthy individuals. DPC sensitization did not change how many TCRs were above 1 in 1000 frequency, and no evidence was found of alterations in global repertoire structure. Expanded TCRs formed significantly more large CDR3 similarity clusters than pre-sensitization or healthy control sets, consistent with antigen-driven responses.

Recombination linked TRBV6-6 to TRBJ2-3, and 16 bases in between align with TRBD2. The starting material was whole blood, obtained in connection with sensitization to the hapten diphenylcyclopropenone (DPC). The TCR sequence derives from a middle-aged man with alopecia areata. Some clones in this sample may be carry-over from other donors' samples. The nucleotides read TGTGCCAGCAGTTGGGCCGGGACTAGCGGGAGGGCCCAGGATACGCAGTATTTT. It codes for CASSWAGTSGRAQDTQYF.